One sample yielded the 23 T cell receptor beta chains listed below, sequenced in a study of CD8+CD57+ T cells in acquired aplastic anemia. The template for TCR beta VDJ and CDR3 sequence profiling was genomic DNA. TCRdb fed the reads into MiXCR, producing one record per CDR3 protein. The sample records 150,000 to 200,000 distinct CDR3 sequences, 40% to 50% being singletons. Flow cytometry had shown expanded CD8+CD57+ cells in the patients chosen for sequencing. Sequencing was done on a sample of sorted CD4+, CD8+, or CD8+CD57+ T cells (not recorded which) from PBMCs. These receptors came from a human donor with aplastic anemia.

This chain uses TRBV28 with TRBJ2-5, with 8 positions matching TRBD1. CDR3 length: 15 residues. J was trimmed by 5 bases and V by 2 bases; bases with no gene match: 7. CDR1 is MDHEN, CDR2 SYDVKM, per germline. The CDR3 spells CASSLRAGGDETQYF. CDR3 in DNA: TGTGCCAGCAGTTTACGGGCAGGGGGCGATGAGACCCAGTACTTC.

The table lists this clonotype with many counts. The chain uses TRBV24-1 and TRBJ1-1, with D hard to call. The ends were cut back, 6 bases at V and 10 bases at J, with 17 bases in the middle. The CDR3 spans 13 residues. Looked up from germline, CDR1 is KGHDR and CDR2 is SFDVKD. The CDR3 DNA reads as TGTGCCACCAGTCCGGAGGGATCGAATCGAGCTTTCTTT. Its translation: CATSPEGSNRAFF.

As regards this clonotype: A read error may be the cause here, since a much bigger clone is one base away. The chain employs TRBV30 and TRBJ2-7; 7 bases line up with TRBD1. Unmatched junction bases numbered 10, after V lost 5 bases and J lost 3 bases. The germline CDR1 and CDR2 sequences are GTSNPN and SVGIG (reference sequence). The CDR3 has 14 amino acids. The CDR3 DNA sequence: TGTGCCTGGCGAGCGACAGGGTGGTTCTACGAGCAGTACTTC. Translation: CAWRATGWFYEQYF.

The sample holds a few counts of this clonotype. The chain combines TRBV20-1 with TRBJ2-1, with 7 bases fitting TRBD1. The germline gives CDR1 DFQATT, CDR2 SNEGSKA (reference sequence). The CDR3 consists of 11 residues. The junction had 4 bases not matched to a gene; V was cut back by 5 bases and J by 9 bases. The CDR3 here is CSAPRGLEQFF. The CDR3 coding sequence is TGCAGTGCTCCGAGGGGGCTTGAGCAGTTCTTC.

This clonotype was seen at least ten times. This sequence joins TRBV12-3 or TRBV12-4 and TRBJ1-1; D ambiguous. The V and J ends lost 6 bases and 0 bases respectively, with 8 bases between them. The CDR3 totals 13 residues. DNA for the CDR3: TGTGCCAGCAGCCGTACATTGAACACTGAAGCTTTCTTT. Its protein is CASSRTLNTEAFF.

On this clonotype itself: Being one base from a much bigger clone, this may be a read error. This chain links TRBV20-1 with TRBJ2-1; unclear D gene. This CDR3 spans 14 amino acids. Germline CDR1 and CDR2: DFQATT and SNEGSKA (reference sequence). The CDR3 sequence is CSARSLSSYNERFF. DNA for the CDR3: TGCAGTGCTAGGTCTCTGAGCTCCTACAATGAGCGGTTCTTC.

This chain connects TRBV7-9 to TRBJ2-7, with no clear D. Germline V CDR1 and CDR2: SEHNR, FQNEAQ (reference sequence). Trimming took off 2 bases at V and 1 base at J, with 6 bases between the two ends. The CDR3 spans 13 residues. CDR3 amino acids: CASSLSDSYEQYF. Written as DNA, the CDR3 is TGTGCCAGCAGCTTATCGGATTCCTACGAGCAGTACTTC.

This clonotype appeared many times. The chain recombines TRBV20-1 with TRBJ1-5; D may be TRBD1 (6 bases). The ends were cut back, 7 bases at V and 1 base at J, with 17 bases in the middle. The CDR3 extends over 15 amino acids. In germline, CDR1 is DFQATT, CDR2 SNEGSKA (reference sequence). CDR3 sequence (DNA): TGCAGTGGGATACAGGGTTTGGGAAGCAATCAGCCCCAGCATTTT. Its protein is CSGIQGLGSNQPQHF.

This clonotype was seen once. At one boundary the junction diverges from the germline segment, which might be a read error. The chain employs TRBV9 and TRBJ2-7; TRBD2 is a possible D gene (7 bases). The CDR3 extends over 13 amino acids. The V gene's germline CDR1 is SGDLS and CDR2 YYNGEE. CDR3 residues: CASSKGGEDEQHF. DNA of the CDR3: TGTGCCAGCAGCAAAGGGGGGGAAGACGAGCAGCACTTC.

This clonotype was recorded many times. This chain connects TRBV9 to TRBJ1-4; weak D call: TRBD1 (5 bases). Looked up from germline, CDR1 is SGDLS and CDR2 is YYNGEE. V was trimmed by 0 bases and J by 6 bases, leaving 15 bases between them. The CDR3 length is 16 residues. Here the CDR3 reads CASSVGREPGHEKLFF. As DNA, the CDR3 is TGTGCCAGCAGCGTAGGTCGGGAACCGGGGCATGAAAAACTGTTTTTT.

This clonotype has just one count. This sequence joins TRBV11-1 and TRBJ2-7; the match to TRBD1 covers 9 bases. Losses at the gene ends were 5 bases for V and 2 bases for J; bases not matched to a gene: 10. The germline gives CDR1 SGHAT, CDR2 FQDESV (reference sequence). The CDR3 contains 16 residues. In DNA, the CDR3 is TGTGCCAGCAGCCCTACGGGACAGGGCTTCGCCTACGAGCAGTACTTC. Translation: CASSPTGQGFAYEQYF.

This rearrangement joins TRBV7-8 to TRBJ2-5; D is perhaps TRBD1 (5 bases). CDR1 is SGHVS and CDR2 is FQNEAQ in the germline V gene. V was trimmed by 5 bases and J by 1 base, leaving 17 bases between them. This CDR3 has 16 amino acids. The chain's CDR3 is CASSQETGAVQETQYF. Here the CDR3 DNA reads TGTGCCAGCAGCCAAGAGACTGGGGCAGTCCAAGAGACCCAGTACTTC.

Many counts were recorded for this clonotype. This rearrangement joins TRBV5-1 to TRBJ2-1, with 9 bases that match TRBD2. The CDR3 extends over 15 amino acids. Germline CDR1 and CDR2: SGHRS and YFSETQ. Losses at the gene ends were 2 bases for V and 3 bases for J; bases not matched to a gene: 3. CDR3 sequence reads: CASSFAGGRYNEQFF. The CDR3 region has the DNA TGCGCCAGCAGCTTCGCGGGAGGGCGCTACAATGAGCAGTTCTTC.

About this clonotype itself: The CDR3 end shows no conserved phenylalanine or tryptophan, and so a read error is likely. V and J are TRBV7-2 and TRBJ2-7; the D gene is possibly TRBD2 (5 bases). CDR3 length: 13 residues. Trimming took 1 base from V and 6 from J, leaving 10 bases between them. Per germline, CDR1 SGHTA and CDR2 FQGNSA. Here the CDR3 DNA reads TGTGCCAGCAGCTTAGGACTAATGGCCGAGCAGTACCTC. Translating it yields CASSLGLMAEQYL.

This clonotype has only a few counts. The V and J genes are TRBV10-3 and TRBJ2-1, with 9 bases matching TRBD2. Germline V gives CDR1 ENHRY, CDR2 SYGVKD. The CDR3 runs to 16 residues. Trimming took 10 bases from V and 8 from J; bases not matched to a gene: 18. This chain's CDR3 is CATAFAGGPVVDEQFF. As DNA, the CDR3 is TGTGCCACAGCATTTGCGGGAGGGCCTGTAGTGGATGAGCAGTTCTTC.

This chain uses TRBV25-1 with TRBJ1-5; 8 nucleotides agree with TRBD1. The CDR3 covers 15 residues. Germline trimming cut 8 bases from V and 3 bases from J; bases unmatched to any gene: 9. Germline assignment: CDR1 MGHDK and CDR2 SYGVNS. The CDR3 coding sequence is TGTGCCAGCGGACAGGGCGAGGGGACCAATCAGCCCCAGCATTTT. This sequence encodes CASGQGEGTNQPQHF.

This clonotype was recorded at least ten times. This chain connects TRBV15 to TRBJ2-2; 7 bases are shared with TRBD2. This CDR3 has 16 amino acids. V shed 1 base and J 3 bases; nucleotides not matched to a gene: 5. Germline V gene lookup returns CDR1 LNHNV and CDR2 YYDKDF (reference sequence). The DNA of the CDR3 is TGTGCCACCAGCAGAGTAGAGGGGAGGGACACCGGGGAGCTGTTTTTT. Encoded protein: CATSRVEGRDTGELFF.

This clonotype was recorded at least ten times. The chain recombines TRBV11-2 with TRBJ2-7, with D unresolved. Trimming left V 2 bases short and J 6 bases short, with 14 bases between. The length of the CDR3 is 14 residues. Germline V lookup: CDR1 SGHAT, CDR2 FQNNGV. CDR3 DNA: TGTGCCAGCAGCTTACTAAATAAGGGCGGCGAGCAGTACTTC. This gives the protein CASSLLNKGGEQYF.

This clonotype has a handful of counts. This sequence joins TRBV7-9 and TRBJ2-3; TRBD1 might be the D (6 bases). This CDR3 spans 13 amino acids. V lost 8 bases and J lost 5, with 14 bases in between. The germline V gene encodes CDR1 SEHNR and CDR2 FQNEAQ (reference sequence). In nucleotides, the CDR3 is TGTGCCAGCCCCCGGGACATCGGAGATACGCAGTATTTT. This gives the protein CASPRDIGDTQYF.

DNA for the CDR3: TGTGCCAGCAGTTTAGACCTAACACGCACAGATACGCAGTATTTT. It encodes CASSLDLTRTDTQYF. This chain uses TRBV12-3 or TRBV12-4 with TRBJ2-3; D is undetermined. This CDR3 spans 15 amino acids. Trimming left V 1 base short and J 1 base short, with 9 bases between.

Of note for this clonotype: This could be a read error, since a much larger clone is one nucleotide away. The chain combines TRBV15 with TRBJ1-2; no definite D call. The V gene's germline CDR1 is LNHNV and CDR2 YYDKDF (reference sequence). CDR3 length: 12 residues. Deletions cut 1 base from V and 6 bases from J, with 6 bases between. The CDR3 bases are TGTGCCACCAGCAGAGGGGTGAATGGCTACACCTTC. Encoded protein: CATSRGVNGYTF.

This clonotype has only one observation. Mismatch with germline at one junction end may stem from a read error. V is TRBV2 and J is TRBJ2-5; possible D gene TRBD1, 6 bases. Germline loops: CDR1 SNHLY, CDR2 FYNNEI. The CDR3 length is 14 residues. This CDR3 reads CASSGSTGQETHYF. The CDR3 region has the DNA TGTGCCAGCAGTGGGTCGACAGGCCAAGAGACCCATTACTTC.

The V and J genes are TRBV9 and TRBJ2-2; 9 positions match TRBD2. Germline V gene lookup returns CDR1 SGDLS and CDR2 YYNGEE. This CDR3 has 17 amino acids. The J segment lost 5 bases and the V segment lost 3 bases, leaving 11 bases of the junction unmatched. The CDR3 region has the DNA TGTGCCAGCAGCGGTAGTAGTAGCGGGAGAGGGACCGGGGAGCTGTTTTTT. Residues: CASSGSSSGRGTGELFF.